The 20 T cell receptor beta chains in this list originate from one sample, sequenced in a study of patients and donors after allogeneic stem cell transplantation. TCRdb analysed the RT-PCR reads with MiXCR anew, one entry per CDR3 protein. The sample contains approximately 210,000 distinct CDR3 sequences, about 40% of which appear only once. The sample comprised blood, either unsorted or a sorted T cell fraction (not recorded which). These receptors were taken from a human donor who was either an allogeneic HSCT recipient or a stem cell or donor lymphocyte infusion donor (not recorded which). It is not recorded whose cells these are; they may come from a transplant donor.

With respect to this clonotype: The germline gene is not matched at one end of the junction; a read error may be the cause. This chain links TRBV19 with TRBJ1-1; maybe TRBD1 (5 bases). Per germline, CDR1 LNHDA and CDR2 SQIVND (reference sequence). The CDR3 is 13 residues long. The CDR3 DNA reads TGTGTCAGTAATAAGGGGCGGAACACTGAAGCTTTCTTT. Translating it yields CVSNKGRNTEAFF.

This CDR3 reads CASSLGGAGDQPQHF. CDR3 DNA sequence: TGTGCCAGCAGCTTGGGGGGGGCTGGGGATCAGCCCCAGCATTTT. The chain joins TRBV5-4 to TRBJ1-5, with D possibly matching TRBD1 (6 bases). Germline CDR1 reads SGHNT; CDR2 reads YYREEE (reference sequence). The CDR3 is 15 amino acids. The V end was cut by 0 bases, the J end by 5 bases, with 12 bases between.

This chain's CDR3 is CASSLMPPSPTYEQYF. The CDR3 nucleotides are TGTGCCAGCAGCTTAATGCCCCCTAGCCCCACCTACGAGCAGTACTTC. This chain joins TRBV7-6 and TRBJ2-7; the D gene is possibly TRBD2 (5 bases). The CDR3 consists of 16 residues. In germline, CDR1 is SGHVS, CDR2 FNYEAQ. The V gene lost 2 bases and the J gene lost 2 bases, with 16 bases spanning the gap.

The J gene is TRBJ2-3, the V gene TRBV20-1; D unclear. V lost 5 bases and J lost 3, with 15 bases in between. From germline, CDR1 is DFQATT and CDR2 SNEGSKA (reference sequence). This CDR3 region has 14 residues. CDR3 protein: CSAPPSVGTDTQYF. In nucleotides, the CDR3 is TGCAGTGCTCCGCCCTCAGTCGGGACAGATACGCAGTATTTT.

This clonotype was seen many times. The CDR3 reads CASSLEAGNTEAFF. As DNA, the CDR3 is TGTGCCAGCAGCTTAGAGGCAGGGAACACTGAAGCTTTCTTT. The chain has TRBV13 and TRBJ1-1; the D is unclear. This CDR3 has 14 amino acids. CDR1 PRHDT and CDR2 FYEKMQ come from the germline V gene (reference sequence). Trimming cost V 1 base and J 1 base, with 7 bases left between them.

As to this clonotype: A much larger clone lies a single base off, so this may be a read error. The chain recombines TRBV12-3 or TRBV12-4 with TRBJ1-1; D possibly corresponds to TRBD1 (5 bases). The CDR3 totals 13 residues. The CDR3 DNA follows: TGTGACAGCACCCTACGAAGGGACGGTGAAGCTTTCTTT. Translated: CDSTLRRDGEAFF.

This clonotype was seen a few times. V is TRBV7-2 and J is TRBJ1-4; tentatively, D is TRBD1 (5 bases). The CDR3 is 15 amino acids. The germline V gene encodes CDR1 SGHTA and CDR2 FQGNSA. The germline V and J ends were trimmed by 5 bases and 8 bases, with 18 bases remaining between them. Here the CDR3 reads CASSRRGQGREKLFF. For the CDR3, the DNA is TGTGCCAGCAGCCGGCGGGGTCAGGGAAGGGAAAAACTGTTTTTT.

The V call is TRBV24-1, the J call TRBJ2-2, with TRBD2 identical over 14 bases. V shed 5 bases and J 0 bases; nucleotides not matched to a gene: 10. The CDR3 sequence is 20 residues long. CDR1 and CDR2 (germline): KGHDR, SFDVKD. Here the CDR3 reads CATSAAGLAGAFANTGELFF. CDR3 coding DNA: TGTGCCACCAGTGCCGCGGGACTAGCGGGAGCGTTCGCGAACACCGGGGAGCTGTTTTTT.

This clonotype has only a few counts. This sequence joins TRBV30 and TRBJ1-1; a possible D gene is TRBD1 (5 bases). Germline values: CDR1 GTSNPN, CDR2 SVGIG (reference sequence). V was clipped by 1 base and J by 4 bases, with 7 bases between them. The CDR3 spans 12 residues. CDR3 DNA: TGTGCCTGGAGTGATCAGGGCACTGAAGCTTTCTTT. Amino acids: CAWSDQGTEAFF.

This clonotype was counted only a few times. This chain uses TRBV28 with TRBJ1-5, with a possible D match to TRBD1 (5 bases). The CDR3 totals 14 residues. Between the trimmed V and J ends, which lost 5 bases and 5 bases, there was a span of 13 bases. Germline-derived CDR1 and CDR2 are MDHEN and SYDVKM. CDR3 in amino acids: CASSQTASYQPQHF. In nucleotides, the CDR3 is TGTGCCAGCAGTCAGACAGCGTCATATCAGCCCCAGCATTTT.

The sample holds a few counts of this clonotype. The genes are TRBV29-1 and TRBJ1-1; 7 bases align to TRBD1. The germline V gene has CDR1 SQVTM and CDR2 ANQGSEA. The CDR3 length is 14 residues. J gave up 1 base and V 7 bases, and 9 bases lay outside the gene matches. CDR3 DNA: TGCAGCGCGGATTCCGGGACAGCGAACACTGAAGCTTTCTTT. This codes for CSADSGTANTEAFF.

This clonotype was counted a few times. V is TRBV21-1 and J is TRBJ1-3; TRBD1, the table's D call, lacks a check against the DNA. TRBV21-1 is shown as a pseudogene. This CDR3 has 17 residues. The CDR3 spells CASSKVRGPSSGNTIYF. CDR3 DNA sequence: TGTGCCAGCAGCAAAGTGCGGGGGCCAAGCTCTGGAAACACCATATATTTT.

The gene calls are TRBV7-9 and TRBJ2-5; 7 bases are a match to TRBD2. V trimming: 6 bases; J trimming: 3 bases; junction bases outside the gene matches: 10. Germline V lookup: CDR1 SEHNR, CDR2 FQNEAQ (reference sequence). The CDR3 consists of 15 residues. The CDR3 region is CASSEILATEETQYF. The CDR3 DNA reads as TGTGCCAGCAGTGAAATACTAGCGACTGAAGAGACCCAGTACTTC.

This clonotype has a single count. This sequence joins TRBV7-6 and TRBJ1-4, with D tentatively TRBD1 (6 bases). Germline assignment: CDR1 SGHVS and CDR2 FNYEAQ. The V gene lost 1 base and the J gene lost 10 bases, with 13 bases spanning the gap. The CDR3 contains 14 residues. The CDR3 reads CASSLGDTAGKLFF. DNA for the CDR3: TGTGCCAGCAGCTTAGGGGACACCGCAGGAAAACTGTTTTTT.

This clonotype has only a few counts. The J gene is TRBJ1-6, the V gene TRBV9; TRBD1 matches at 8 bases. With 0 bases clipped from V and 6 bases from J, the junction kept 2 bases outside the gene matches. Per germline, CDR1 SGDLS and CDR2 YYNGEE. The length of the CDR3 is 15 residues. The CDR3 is CASSVEGQANSPLHF. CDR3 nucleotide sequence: TGTGCCAGCAGCGTAGAGGGACAGGCTAATTCACCCCTCCACTTT.

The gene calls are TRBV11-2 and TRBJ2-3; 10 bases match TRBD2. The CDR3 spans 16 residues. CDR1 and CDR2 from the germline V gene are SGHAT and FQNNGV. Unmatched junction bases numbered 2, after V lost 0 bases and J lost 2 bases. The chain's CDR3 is CASSLEAGGATDTQYF. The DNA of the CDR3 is TGTGCCAGCAGCTTAGAAGCGGGAGGGGCCACAGATACGCAGTATTTT.

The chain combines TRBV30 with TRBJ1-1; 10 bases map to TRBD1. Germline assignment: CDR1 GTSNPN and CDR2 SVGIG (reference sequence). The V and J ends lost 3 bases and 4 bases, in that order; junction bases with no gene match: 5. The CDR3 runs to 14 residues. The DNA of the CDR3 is TGTGCCTGGAGCCTAGGACAGGGGGTCACTGAAGCTTTCTTT. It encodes CAWSLGQGVTEAFF.

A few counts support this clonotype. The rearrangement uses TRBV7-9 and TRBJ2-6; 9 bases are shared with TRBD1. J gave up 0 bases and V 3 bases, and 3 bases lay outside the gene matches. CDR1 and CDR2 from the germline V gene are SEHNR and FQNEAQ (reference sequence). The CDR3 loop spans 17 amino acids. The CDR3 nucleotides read TGTGCCAGCAGCTTGGGACAGGGTTTCTCTGGGGCCAACGTCCTGACTTTC. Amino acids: CASSLGQGFSGANVLTF.

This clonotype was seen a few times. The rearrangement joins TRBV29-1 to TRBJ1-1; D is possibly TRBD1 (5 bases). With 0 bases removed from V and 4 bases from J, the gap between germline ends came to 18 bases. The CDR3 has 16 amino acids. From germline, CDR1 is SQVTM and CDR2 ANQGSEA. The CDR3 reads CSVEDRFGALGTEAFF. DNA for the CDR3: TGCAGCGTTGAAGATCGGTTCGGGGCGCTGGGCACTGAAGCTTTCTTT.

The CDR3 reads CASSLPGELFF. In nucleotides, the CDR3 is TGCGCCAGCAGCTTGCCCGGGGAGCTGTTTTTT. V is TRBV5-1 and J is TRBJ2-2; D is uncertain. The CDR3 length is 11 residues. V shed 1 base and J shed 6 bases, with 1 base lying between them. Germline V gene lookup returns CDR1 SGHRS and CDR2 YFSETQ.